A single sample gave rise to the 6 T cell receptor beta chains below, sequenced in a study of shared clonotypes between healthy human individuals. Assay: immunoSEQ multiplex PCR; the TCRdb copy retains only in-frame clones and omits some. The sample shows around 1 million clones, roughly 72% of them seen only once. The sequencing sample was made of memory CD4+ T cells sorted from blood. Documented subset: CD45RA-negative fraction. The receptors were gathered from a man aged 18 to 30 in good health.

The J gene is TRBJ2-5, the V gene TRBV4-3, with D tentatively TRBD2 (6 bases). The J call may be incorrect, as the DNA end agrees better with TRBJ2-7. The CDR3 runs 15 residues. CDR1 and CDR2 from the germline V gene are LGHNA and YSLEER. CDR3 sequence reads: CASSQLPLAFYEQYF. DNA for the CDR3: TGCGCCAGCAGCCAACTTCCCCTAGCGTTCTACGAGCAGTACTTC.

CDR3 in amino acids: CASSVGQGETYNEQFF. The CDR3 DNA reads TGTGCCAGCAGCGTAGGACAGGGGGAGACCTACAATGAGCAGTTCTTC. The chain carries TRBV9 and TRBJ2-1; TRBD1 matches at 9 bases. The germline V gene encodes CDR1 SGDLS and CDR2 YYNGEE. This CDR3 has 16 amino acids. Trimming took 0 bases from V and 2 from J; bases not matched to a gene: 3.

This clone was detected only once. The genes are TRBV5-1 and TRBJ2-7; 10 nucleotides agree with TRBD2. CDR3 length: 15 amino acids. Germline assignment: CDR1 SGHRS and CDR2 YFSETQ. The junction had 5 bases not matched to a gene; V was cut back by 1 base and J by 4 bases. CDR3 coding DNA: TGCGCCAGCAGCTTGCAGCTAGCGGGAGTGTACGAGCAGTACTTC. Its protein is CASSLQLAGVYEQYF.

This clone was seen repeatedly, ten times or more. The chain employs TRBV5-6 and TRBJ2-7; D unclear. There are 15 residues in the CDR3. V lost 6 bases to trimming and J lost 0 bases, with 16 bases between them. CDR1 and CDR2 from the germline V gene are SGHDT and YYEEEE. CDR3 nucleotide sequence: TGTGCCAGCACCAGAGGAGAGGTGCTCTCCTACGAGCAGTACTTC. Translation gives CASTRGEVLSYEQYF.

Ten or more counts support this clone. The chain couples TRBV7-8 to TRBJ2-3; D unclear. Between the trimmed V and J ends, which lost 4 bases and 9 bases, there was a span of 14 bases. The CDR3 runs 13 residues. The germline V gene has CDR1 SGHVS and CDR2 FQNEAQ. The CDR3: CASSSERSGTQYF. The CDR3 nucleotides read TGTGCCAGCAGCTCCGAAAGGAGTGGGACGCAGTATTTT.

The genes are TRBV29-1 and TRBJ2-3; perhaps D is TRBD1 or TRBD2 (6 bases each). V lost 4 bases to trimming and J lost 2 bases, with 13 bases between them. This CDR3 has 14 amino acids. CDR1 and CDR2 (germline): SQVTM, ANQGSEA. The CDR3 loop is CSVGKGGNTDTQYF. CDR3 sequence (DNA): TGCAGCGTTGGGAAGGGGGGCAACACAGATACGCAGTATTTT.